A selection of T cell receptor beta chains follows, all from one sample in a study of blood T cell repertoires in COVID-19. Libraries were prepared by immunoSEQ multiplex PCR; TCRdb keeps only in-frame clonotypes and omits some of them. The sample contains some 100,000 clones, around 90% of which appear only once. Material: peripheral blood. All receptors derive from a human donor in a cohort sampled during active COVID-19. CDR3s include the opening cysteine and the closing phenylalanine or tryptophan. Fields, in order: CDR3 protein, J gene, D gene, V gene. A D gene is named only where the DNA matches it firmly.

CDR3aa: CATGTSGRYNEQFF
j_gene: TRBJ2-1
d_gene: TRBD2
v_gene: TRBV6-5

CDR3aa: CASSLRGDRDQPQHF
j_gene: TRBJ1-5
d_gene: TRBD1
v_gene: TRBV5-1

CDR3aa: CASSLSPIAGNTIYF
j_gene: TRBJ1-3
d_gene: -
v_gene: TRBV7-8

CDR3aa: CASSQDPSGGGQFF
j_gene: TRBJ2-1
d_gene: TRBD2
v_gene: TRBV3-1/TRBV3-2

CDR3aa: CASSLWTSGSSYNEQFF
j_gene: TRBJ2-1
d_gene: TRBD2
v_gene: TRBV3-1/TRBV3-2

CDR3aa: CASSRGLAEQFF
j_gene: TRBJ2-1
d_gene: TRBD2
v_gene: TRBV13

CDR3aa: CASSSGQGAFGYTF
j_gene: TRBJ1-2
d_gene: TRBD1
v_gene: TRBV27

CDR3aa: CASSITSYLNEQFF
j_gene: TRBJ2-1
d_gene: -
v_gene: TRBV19

CDR3aa: CSASGRQGPSYEQYF
j_gene: TRBJ2-7
d_gene: TRBD1
v_gene: TRBV20-1

CDR3aa: CASSRQGPSGNTIYF
j_gene: TRBJ1-3
d_gene: TRBD1
v_gene: TRBV4-2

CDR3aa: CASSARLTSVNEQYF
j_gene: TRBJ2-7
d_gene: -
v_gene: TRBV9

CDR3aa: CASSALLAGGHEQFF
j_gene: TRBJ2-1
d_gene: TRBD2
v_gene: TRBV2

CDR3aa: CASSSKGGREEKLFF
j_gene: TRBJ1-4
d_gene: -
v_gene: TRBV6-5

CDR3aa: CASRPSGTGNEQFF
j_gene: TRBJ2-1
d_gene: TRBD2
v_gene: TRBV5-4

CDR3aa: CASRHSGTSGGALLFF
j_gene: TRBJ2-1
d_gene: TRBD2
v_gene: TRBV19

CDR3aa: CASGTPHF
j_gene: TRBJ2-5
d_gene: -
v_gene: TRBV10-1

CDR3aa: CASSQTQGASQPQHF
j_gene: TRBJ1-5
d_gene: TRBD1
v_gene: TRBV4-1

CDR3aa: CASSPDQGGRTEAFF
j_gene: TRBJ1-1
d_gene: TRBD1
v_gene: TRBV7-8

CDR3aa: CASSPTGDGNTIYF
j_gene: TRBJ1-3
d_gene: TRBD1
v_gene: TRBV5-4

CDR3aa: CASSFTDTGELFF
j_gene: TRBJ2-2
d_gene: -
v_gene: TRBV11-2

CDR3aa: CASSFQGIGTEAFF
j_gene: TRBJ1-1
d_gene: -
v_gene: TRBV7-9

CDR3aa: CATSTTGGTFTKNIQYF
j_gene: TRBJ2-4
d_gene: TRBD1
v_gene: TRBV15

CDR3aa: CASSVEGQSHTIYF
j_gene: TRBJ1-3
d_gene: TRBD1
v_gene: TRBV9

CDR3aa: CASSLFGTGSKEQFF
j_gene: TRBJ2-1
d_gene: TRBD1
v_gene: TRBV28

CDR3aa: CASSQGSPQGTEAFF
j_gene: TRBJ1-1
d_gene: -
v_gene: TRBV5-1

CDR3aa: CASSVGQGWSEAFF
j_gene: TRBJ1-1
d_gene: TRBD1
v_gene: TRBV27

CDR3aa: CASSVLKGVGDTQYF
j_gene: TRBJ2-3
d_gene: -
v_gene: TRBV2

CDR3aa: CATSDLYRGYGYTF
j_gene: TRBJ1-2
d_gene: TRBD1
v_gene: TRBV24-1

CDR3aa: CASSEWGLATNEKLFF
j_gene: TRBJ1-4
d_gene: -
v_gene: TRBV2

CDR3aa: CASSIVGQGNYGYTF
j_gene: TRBJ1-2
d_gene: TRBD1
v_gene: TRBV19

CDR3aa: CASSLGDRKSTDTQYF
j_gene: TRBJ2-3
d_gene: TRBD1
v_gene: TRBV7-3

CDR3aa: CASSIGVPGQPQHF
j_gene: TRBJ1-5
d_gene: -
v_gene: TRBV5-1

CDR3aa: CASSFRPGEIGELFF
j_gene: TRBJ2-2
d_gene: -
v_gene: TRBV11-3

CDR3aa: CASSLDLAGETQYF
j_gene: TRBJ2-5
d_gene: TRBD2
v_gene: TRBV5-5

CDR3aa: CASSSYQEGTDTQYF
j_gene: TRBJ2-3
d_gene: -
v_gene: TRBV5-8

CDR3aa: CASSLEDFYNEQFF
j_gene: TRBJ2-1
d_gene: -
v_gene: TRBV11-2

CDR3aa: CASSLVGVGQGVPNEQFF
j_gene: TRBJ2-1
d_gene: TRBD1
v_gene: TRBV7-3

CDR3aa: CAWSLQGNQPQHF
j_gene: TRBJ1-5
d_gene: -
v_gene: TRBV30

CDR3aa: CASSSGHRNTIYF
j_gene: TRBJ1-3
d_gene: -
v_gene: TRBV11-3